Below are 18 T cell receptor beta chains sequenced from a single sample in a study of T cells expressing NK-cell markers. For each CDR3 protein, TCRdb gives one entry from its re-call of the 5' RACE reads, without DNA. The sample includes about 550,000 distinct CDR3 sequences. Sequences were obtained from blood T cells: a sorted CD56 or NKG2C T cell subset, CD4+ or CD8+ T cells, or bulk PBMC T cells (not recorded which). The receptors shown here come from a man aged 18 to 30 in good health.

The V and J genes are TRBV7-8 and TRBJ1-1; checking the TCRdb D call of TRBD1 is not possible without DNA. This CDR3 is 11 amino acids long. The germline V gene encodes CDR1 SGHVS and CDR2 FQNEAQ. This CDR3 is CASSPGTKAFF.

The J gene is TRBJ2-1, the V gene TRBV14; TCRdb returns TRBD1, unconfirmable since there is no DNA. CDR1 SGHDN and CDR2 FVKESK come from the germline V gene. The CDR3 has 17 amino acids. CDR3 protein: CASSQLEGTPNYNEQFF.

The chain joins TRBV11-1 to TRBJ2-5; the D call from TCRdb, TRBD2, cannot be confirmed without DNA. The CDR3 runs to 14 residues. CDR1 and CDR2 (germline): SGHAT, FQDESV (reference sequence). The CDR3 here is CASSAGGLQETQYF. The full variable domain, completed using reference TRBV11-1 and TRBJ2-5, is EAEVAQSPRYKITEKSQAVAFWCDPISGHATLYWYRQILGQGPELLVQFQDESVVDDSQLPKDRFSAERLKGVDSTLKIQPAELGDSAMYLCASSAGGLQETQYFGPGTRLLVL.

The CDR3 is CSVEAGPTQYGYTF. The rearrangement uses TRBV29-1 and TRBJ1-2; the TCRdb call, TRBD1, lacks DNA for checking. Germline assignment: CDR1 SQVTM and CDR2 ANQGSEA. The CDR3 contains 14 residues.

V is TRBV3-1 and J is TRBJ2-3; TCRdb reports TRBD2, a call that lacks DNA to check it against. CDR3 length: 16 amino acids. CDR1 and CDR2 (germline): LGHDT, YNNKEL (reference sequence). The CDR3 is CASSQGGPLGADTQYF.

The V gene is TRBV13, the J gene TRBJ2-3; TCRdb names TRBD2, which stays unverified in the absence of DNA. This CDR3 region has 15 residues. Germline loops: CDR1 PRHDT, CDR2 FYEKMQ (reference sequence). CDR3 in amino acids: CASSFGTSGPDTQYF. Supplemented by reference TRBV13 and TRBJ2-3, the full variable domain reads AAGVIQSPRHLIKEKRETATLKCYPIPRHDTVYWYQQGPGQDPQFLISFYEKMQSDKGSIPDRFSAQQFSDYHSELNMSSLELGDSALYFCASSFGTSGPDTQYFGPGTRLTVL.

The chain uses TRBV28 and TRBJ2-7; as DNA is missing, the TRBD2 call by TCRdb cannot be tested. This CDR3 region has 15 residues. Per the germline V gene, CDR1 is MDHEN and CDR2 is SYDVKM. CDR3 amino acids: CASSFSTSFHYEQYF.

The chain has TRBV4-2 and TRBJ2-7; TCRdb's D call, TRBD2, is unchecked because there is no DNA. The CDR3 runs 21 residues. Germline CDR1 and CDR2: LGHNA and YNFKEQ. The CDR3 sequence is CASSQDFRGQGGLAGVTEQYF.

The rearrangement joins TRBV28 to TRBJ2-7; as DNA is missing, the TRBD1 call by TCRdb cannot be tested. CDR3 length: 15 residues. Germline CDR1 and CDR2: MDHEN and SYDVKM. The CDR3 sequence is CASSFTGTGGGEQYF.

V gene TRBV5-1 combines with J gene TRBJ2-3. Germline V gives CDR1 SGHRS, CDR2 YFSETQ. The CDR3 spans 14 residues. The CDR3: CASSLAGFEDTQYF.

The V call is TRBV20-1, the J call TRBJ2-3. The CDR3 extends over 12 amino acids. From germline, CDR1 is DFQATT and CDR2 SNEGSKA (reference sequence). The CDR3 loop reads CSAPSSTDTQYF.

The chain joins TRBV18 to TRBJ2-3; TCRdb indicates TRBD2, and absent DNA this call remains unverified. The CDR3 has 17 residues. Germline V gives CDR1 KGHSH, CDR2 LQKENI. The CDR3 loop reads CASSPPGTSGSPDTQYF.

The V gene is TRBV10-3, the J gene TRBJ2-3; the TCRdb call, TRBD1, lacks DNA for checking. Germline loops: CDR1 ENHRY, CDR2 SYGVKD. This CDR3 comprises 14 residues. CDR3: CATYRDRSTDTQYF.

The chain has TRBV5-6 and TRBJ2-4; lacking DNA, the TRBD1 call made by TCRdb goes unchecked. Germline V CDR1 and CDR2: SGHDT, YYEEEE. This CDR3 contains 14 residues. CDR3 loop: CASSSLLAKNIQYF.

The V gene is TRBV24-1, the J gene TRBJ2-3; the D gene TCRdb calls, TRBD2, cannot be checked with no DNA. The CDR3 contains 18 residues. CDR1 and CDR2 (germline): KGHDR, SFDVKD. The CDR3 region is CATSDSPGLAGVADTQYF.

This chain uses TRBV7-8 with TRBJ2-2. This CDR3 has 13 amino acids. The germline V gene encodes CDR1 SGHVS and CDR2 FQNEAQ. The CDR3 loop is CASSFKGTGELFF.

J is TRBJ1-1 and V is TRBV6-2 or TRBV6-3; as DNA is missing, the TRBD1 call by TCRdb cannot be tested. The CDR3 sequence is 15 residues long. Germline values: CDR1 MNHEY, CDR2 SVGEGT. CDR3 region: CASSYGTGKVTEAFF.

The chain carries TRBV19 and TRBJ1-1; TCRdb's D call, TRBD1, is unchecked because there is no DNA. Germline V CDR1 and CDR2: LNHDA, SQIVND (reference sequence). CDR3 length: 17 residues. The CDR3 spells CASRPPGTGVPDAEAFF.